These 14 T cell receptor beta chains were sequenced from one sample in a study of CD8+ T cells in alopecia areata. Isolated RNA was reverse transcribed into cDNA used as the sequencing template. Here immunoSEQ multiplex PCR was the method, and the copy in TCRdb shows in-frame clones only, minus some. The sample lists some 22,000 clones, about 50% occurring once. Sequencing was done on a sample of NKG2D-high CD8+ T cells sorted from blood. Receptor source: a human donor with alopecia areata.

The chain links TRBV7-3 to TRBJ2-1, with D perhaps TRBD2 (6 bases). V was clipped by 4 bases and J by 4 bases, with 11 bases between them. From germline, CDR1 is SGHTA and CDR2 FQGTGA. The CDR3 runs to 14 residues. CDR3 in DNA: TGTGCCAGCAGCTACGGGGGAGTGTACAATGAGCAGTTCTTC. It yields the protein CASSYGGVYNEQFF.

The V and J genes are TRBV7-9 and TRBJ2-5, with D hard to call. The CDR3 sequence is 13 residues long. CDR1 is SEHNR and CDR2 is FQNEAQ in the germline V gene (reference sequence). The V gene lost 7 bases and the J gene lost 4 bases, with 13 bases spanning the gap. CDR3 coding DNA: TGTGCCAGCACCACCCGTGTCGGAGAGACCCAGTACTTC. Translating it yields CASTTRVGETQYF.

This clone ranks as medium-sized. The chain joins TRBV7-9 to TRBJ2-3; D perhaps matches TRBD2 (6 bases). V was pared by 3 bases and J by 0 bases, with 10 bases between. The CDR3 loop spans 15 amino acids. Germline V gene lookup returns CDR1 SEHNR and CDR2 FQNEAQ (reference sequence). CDR3 DNA: TGTGCCAGCAGCTTTGGCCTAGCGAGCACAGATACGCAGTATTTT. Its protein is CASSFGLASTDTQYF.

The gene calls are TRBV27 and TRBJ1-2; 8 positions match TRBD1. Losses at the gene ends were 4 bases for V and 10 bases for J; bases not matched to a gene: 8. Germline V gene lookup returns CDR1 MNHEY and CDR2 SMNVEV (reference sequence). This CDR3 comprises 13 residues. The CDR3 nucleotides are TGTGCCAGCAGTTACGGACAGGGAAGAGACTACACCTTC. Encoded protein: CASSYGQGRDYTF.

This clone came up a few times. DNA for the CDR3: TGTGCCAGTAGCCCCGGGCCGAGGGACTACGAGCAGTACTTC. Translating gives CASSPGPRDYEQYF. The V and J genes are TRBV19 and TRBJ2-7; TRBD2 might be the D (5 bases). The CDR3 contains 14 residues. The germline V and J ends were trimmed by 6 bases and 3 bases, with 15 bases remaining between them. The germline gives CDR1 LNHDA, CDR2 SQIVND (reference sequence).

To note about this clone: Distinct nucleotide sequences in the sample also encode this CDR3. The J gene is TRBJ2-3, the V gene TRBV4-1, with 9 positions matching TRBD2. Germline V gene lookup returns CDR1 MGHRA and CDR2 YSYEKL. The ends lost 0 bases at V and 4 bases at J; junction bases unmatched: 2. The CDR3 has 15 amino acids. Written as DNA, the CDR3 is TGCGCCAGCAGCCAAGAAGCGGGAGGCTCAGATACGCAGTATTTT. Residues: CASSQEAGGSDTQYF.

The rearrangement links TRBV5-6 to TRBJ1-1; D is uncertain. CDR3 length equals 15 residues. Germline lookup yields CDR1 SGHDT and CDR2 YYEEEE. With 1 base removed from V and 0 bases from J, the gap between germline ends came to 10 bases. In DNA, the CDR3 is TGTGCCAGCAGCTTGCGGCTAGATCTGAACACTGAAGCTTTCTTT. This sequence encodes CASSLRLDLNTEAFF.

This clone was observed a few times. V is TRBV15 and J is TRBJ2-5; 8 bases are shared with TRBD1. The CDR3 is made up of 14 amino acids. V dropped 5 bases and J dropped 2; count of bases not matched to a gene: 4. Germline lookup yields CDR1 LNHNV and CDR2 YYDKDF (reference sequence). The CDR3, as DNA: TGTGCCACCAGCTCCAGACAGGGGCAAGAGACCCAGTACTTC. It codes for CATSSRQGQETQYF.

This clone was seen a few times. J is TRBJ2-1 and V is TRBV7-6; D might be TRBD1 (5 bases). Between the trimmed V and J ends, which lost 1 base and 0 bases, there was a span of 13 bases. The CDR3 is made up of 17 amino acids. Germline CDR1 and CDR2: SGHVS and FNYEAQ. The CDR3 DNA sequence: TGTGCCAGCAGCTTAGAGACAGATGACTTCTCCTACAATGAGCAGTTCTTC. Residues: CASSLETDDFSYNEQFF.

This clone was found a few times. The rearrangement links TRBV27 to TRBJ2-7; 7 bases align to TRBD1. The CDR3 extends over 15 amino acids. V lost 7 bases, J lost 0 bases, and 9 bases stayed unmatched. The germline V gene has CDR1 MNHEY and CDR2 SMNVEV (reference sequence). The CDR3 loop is CASISLGQSSYEQYF. CDR3 in DNA: TGTGCCAGCATTTCCTTGGGACAGAGCTCCTACGAGCAGTACTTC.

The chain carries TRBV28 and TRBJ2-4; TRBD2 aligns across 8 bases. V dropped 6 bases and J dropped 2; count of bases not matched to a gene: 12. CDR3 length: 17 residues. Looked up from germline, CDR1 is MDHEN and CDR2 is SYDVKM. CDR3 sequence: CASSPAPRGGTKNIQYF. The CDR3 DNA reads TGTGCCAGCAGCCCTGCACCCCGGGGGGGGACCAAAAACATTCAGTACTTC. Together with reference TRBV28 and TRBJ2-4, the CDR3 gives the full variable domain: DVKVTQSSRYLVKRTGEKVFLECVQDMDHENMFWYRQDPGLGLRLIYFSYDVKMKEKGDIPEGYSVSREKKERFSLILESASTNQTSMYLCASSPAPRGGTKNIQYFGAGTRLSVL.

This clone was seen a few times. This rearrangement joins TRBV7-2 to TRBJ2-3, with unresolved D. Germline CDR1 reads SGHTA; CDR2 reads FQGNSA. CDR3 size: 14 residues. Trimming cost V 4 bases and J 3 bases, with 11 bases left between them. Here the CDR3 reads CASSSIEETDTQYF. The CDR3 nucleotides read TGTGCCAGCAGCTCGATAGAAGAGACAGATACGCAGTATTTT.

This sequence joins TRBV28 and TRBJ2-2; 11 positions agree with TRBD2. Losses at the gene ends were 6 bases for V and 1 base for J; bases not matched to a gene: 7. The germline V gene has CDR1 MDHEN and CDR2 SYDVKM. The CDR3 has 17 amino acids. The chain's CDR3 is CASSSGTSGVNTGELFF. CDR3 in DNA: TGTGCCAGCAGCTCCGGGACTAGCGGAGTGAACACCGGGGAGCTGTTTTTT.

V and J are TRBV7-8 and TRBJ2-2; the D gene could be TRBD1 or TRBD2 (6 bases each). The germline gives CDR1 SGHVS, CDR2 FQNEAQ. This CDR3 has 15 residues. Trimming shortened V by 1 base and J by 7 bases, and 13 bases separated the two germline ends. This CDR3 is CASSLGWGAGGELFF. The CDR3 coding sequence is TGTGCCAGCAGCTTAGGTTGGGGGGCCGGCGGGGAGCTGTTTTTT.